This T cell receptor beta chain was observed in a study of CD8+ T cells in alopecia areata (dated by TCRdb to between 2018 and 2020). The study in broad terms: Treated patients were enrolled in an open-label pilot trial of oral tofacitinib, 5 to 10 mg twice daily, for moderate-to-severe alopecia areata. Patients received tofacitinib for 6 to 18 months and were then followed off drug for 6 months to check for delayed response and recurrence. The SALT score, which quantifies the percentage of affected scalp surface area, was used to measure disease severity in treated patients. To study T cell clonal expansion in alopecia areata, the researchers applied high-throughput TCRbeta sequencing to both the C3H/HeJ mouse model and human patients. Human TCRbeta sequencing covered scalp tissue and sorted CD4+ and CD8+ peripheral blood T cells from patchy and totalis/universalis alopecia areata patients and healthy controls. Patients on tofacitinib were biopsied at baseline and after 4 and 24 weeks of treatment, and several of the patients also had a later scalp biopsy. Clonality in the scalp was compared among normal scalp (n=4), patchy alopecia areata scalp (n=8), and alopecia totalis/universalis scalp (n=8). RNA was obtained with the PAXgene miRNA kit for fixed scalp, the miRNeasy kit for PBMCs, and the RNeasy kit for mouse skin. immunoSEQ multiplex PCR using 35 Vbeta forward primers and 13 Jbeta reverse primers was used to amplify TCRbeta CDR3 regions. Beyond this particular receptor, the publication reports: Many expanded lesional clones were found to persist in scalp and blood during tofacitinib treatment, and relapse after treatment cessation may be partly explained by this persistence. Shared TCR sequences between patients were less evident than in mice, which may be partly attributable to HLA diversity in the patient population. Compared with normal scalp, lesional scalp, particularly in alopecia totalis/universalis, had higher clonality and more expanded CD8+ clones, which suggests antigenic drive. Tofacitinib significantly decreased scalp clonality and the number of expanded CD8+ clones among the top 100 scalp clones. Because the treated cohort was small and had just a single nonresponder, larger studies are needed to establish links between baseline CD8+ expansion and response. Scalp TCR repertoire analysis is complicated because resident alphabeta T cells in normal human skin are also sequenced, whereas mouse skin is dominated by gammadelta T cells.

The time point label on this specimen signifies: about 4 weeks on oral tofacitinib. The meaning of the sample's treatment or condition label: oral pan-JAK inhibitor, 5-10 mg twice daily. Peripheral blood and lesional scalp punch biopsies were obtained from patients with alopecia areata. PBMCs were isolated by density centrifugation and stained for CD3, CD4 and CD8, and CD4+ and CD8+ T cells were sorted on a FACSAria. There are 15 amino acids in the CDR3, from cysteine to phenylalanine inclusive. Only the CDR3 part of the read is kept: 45 bases, read in frame from the first base. CDR1 SGHRS and CDR2 YFSETQ are derived from the germline V gene. The germline ends are 16 bases apart after V is trimmed by 4 bases and J by 3 bases. Comments on this clone: Its recognized antigen is unknown. No base quality values were provided; no much bigger clone lies one nucleotide off.

The method was the immunoSEQ multiplex PCR assay. To provide template for TCR sequencing, every sample had RNA extracted and reverse transcribed into cDNA. First-strand cDNA was synthesized with SuperScript III using a 2:1 mix of oligo-dT and random hexamers. A synthetic immune receptor repertoire was used to gauge amplification bias, and whatever bias remained was removed computationally. Processing in the source paper ran as follows. Raw reads were preprocessed to remove errors, and CDR3 was defined by IMGT conventions from the conserved cysteine to phenylalanine. Clonality was computed as 1 minus the Shannon entropy, with the entropy normalized by log2 of the number of productive unique TCRs. Scalp TCRbeta sequences were cross-referenced with sorted blood CD4 and CD8 repertoires so that the CD4 or CD8 identity of scalp clones could be inferred. The source is immuneACCESS, and TCRdb retained only in-frame sequences with V and J called. Part of the clones is not carried over; for the studies checked, unresolved V genes explain less than half of this, and the remainder is unexplained. That table gives V, J and clone size, and the DNA gave D and trimming. The sample data list about 200,000 clones, and less than 65% of these were observed just once. The top ten constitute roughly 4.2% of the sample.

Sequenced here: CD4+ T cells sorted from blood, sampled at week 4, from a patient treated with tofacitinib. The receptor's source is a human donor with alopecia areata. The rearranged segments are TRBV5-1 and TRBJ1-1, with no reliable assignment of the D segment. The CDR3 protein sequence reads: CASSGLNPADTEAFF. The DNA is TGCGCCAGCAGCGGACTGAACCCCGCCGACACTGAAGCTTTCTTT.